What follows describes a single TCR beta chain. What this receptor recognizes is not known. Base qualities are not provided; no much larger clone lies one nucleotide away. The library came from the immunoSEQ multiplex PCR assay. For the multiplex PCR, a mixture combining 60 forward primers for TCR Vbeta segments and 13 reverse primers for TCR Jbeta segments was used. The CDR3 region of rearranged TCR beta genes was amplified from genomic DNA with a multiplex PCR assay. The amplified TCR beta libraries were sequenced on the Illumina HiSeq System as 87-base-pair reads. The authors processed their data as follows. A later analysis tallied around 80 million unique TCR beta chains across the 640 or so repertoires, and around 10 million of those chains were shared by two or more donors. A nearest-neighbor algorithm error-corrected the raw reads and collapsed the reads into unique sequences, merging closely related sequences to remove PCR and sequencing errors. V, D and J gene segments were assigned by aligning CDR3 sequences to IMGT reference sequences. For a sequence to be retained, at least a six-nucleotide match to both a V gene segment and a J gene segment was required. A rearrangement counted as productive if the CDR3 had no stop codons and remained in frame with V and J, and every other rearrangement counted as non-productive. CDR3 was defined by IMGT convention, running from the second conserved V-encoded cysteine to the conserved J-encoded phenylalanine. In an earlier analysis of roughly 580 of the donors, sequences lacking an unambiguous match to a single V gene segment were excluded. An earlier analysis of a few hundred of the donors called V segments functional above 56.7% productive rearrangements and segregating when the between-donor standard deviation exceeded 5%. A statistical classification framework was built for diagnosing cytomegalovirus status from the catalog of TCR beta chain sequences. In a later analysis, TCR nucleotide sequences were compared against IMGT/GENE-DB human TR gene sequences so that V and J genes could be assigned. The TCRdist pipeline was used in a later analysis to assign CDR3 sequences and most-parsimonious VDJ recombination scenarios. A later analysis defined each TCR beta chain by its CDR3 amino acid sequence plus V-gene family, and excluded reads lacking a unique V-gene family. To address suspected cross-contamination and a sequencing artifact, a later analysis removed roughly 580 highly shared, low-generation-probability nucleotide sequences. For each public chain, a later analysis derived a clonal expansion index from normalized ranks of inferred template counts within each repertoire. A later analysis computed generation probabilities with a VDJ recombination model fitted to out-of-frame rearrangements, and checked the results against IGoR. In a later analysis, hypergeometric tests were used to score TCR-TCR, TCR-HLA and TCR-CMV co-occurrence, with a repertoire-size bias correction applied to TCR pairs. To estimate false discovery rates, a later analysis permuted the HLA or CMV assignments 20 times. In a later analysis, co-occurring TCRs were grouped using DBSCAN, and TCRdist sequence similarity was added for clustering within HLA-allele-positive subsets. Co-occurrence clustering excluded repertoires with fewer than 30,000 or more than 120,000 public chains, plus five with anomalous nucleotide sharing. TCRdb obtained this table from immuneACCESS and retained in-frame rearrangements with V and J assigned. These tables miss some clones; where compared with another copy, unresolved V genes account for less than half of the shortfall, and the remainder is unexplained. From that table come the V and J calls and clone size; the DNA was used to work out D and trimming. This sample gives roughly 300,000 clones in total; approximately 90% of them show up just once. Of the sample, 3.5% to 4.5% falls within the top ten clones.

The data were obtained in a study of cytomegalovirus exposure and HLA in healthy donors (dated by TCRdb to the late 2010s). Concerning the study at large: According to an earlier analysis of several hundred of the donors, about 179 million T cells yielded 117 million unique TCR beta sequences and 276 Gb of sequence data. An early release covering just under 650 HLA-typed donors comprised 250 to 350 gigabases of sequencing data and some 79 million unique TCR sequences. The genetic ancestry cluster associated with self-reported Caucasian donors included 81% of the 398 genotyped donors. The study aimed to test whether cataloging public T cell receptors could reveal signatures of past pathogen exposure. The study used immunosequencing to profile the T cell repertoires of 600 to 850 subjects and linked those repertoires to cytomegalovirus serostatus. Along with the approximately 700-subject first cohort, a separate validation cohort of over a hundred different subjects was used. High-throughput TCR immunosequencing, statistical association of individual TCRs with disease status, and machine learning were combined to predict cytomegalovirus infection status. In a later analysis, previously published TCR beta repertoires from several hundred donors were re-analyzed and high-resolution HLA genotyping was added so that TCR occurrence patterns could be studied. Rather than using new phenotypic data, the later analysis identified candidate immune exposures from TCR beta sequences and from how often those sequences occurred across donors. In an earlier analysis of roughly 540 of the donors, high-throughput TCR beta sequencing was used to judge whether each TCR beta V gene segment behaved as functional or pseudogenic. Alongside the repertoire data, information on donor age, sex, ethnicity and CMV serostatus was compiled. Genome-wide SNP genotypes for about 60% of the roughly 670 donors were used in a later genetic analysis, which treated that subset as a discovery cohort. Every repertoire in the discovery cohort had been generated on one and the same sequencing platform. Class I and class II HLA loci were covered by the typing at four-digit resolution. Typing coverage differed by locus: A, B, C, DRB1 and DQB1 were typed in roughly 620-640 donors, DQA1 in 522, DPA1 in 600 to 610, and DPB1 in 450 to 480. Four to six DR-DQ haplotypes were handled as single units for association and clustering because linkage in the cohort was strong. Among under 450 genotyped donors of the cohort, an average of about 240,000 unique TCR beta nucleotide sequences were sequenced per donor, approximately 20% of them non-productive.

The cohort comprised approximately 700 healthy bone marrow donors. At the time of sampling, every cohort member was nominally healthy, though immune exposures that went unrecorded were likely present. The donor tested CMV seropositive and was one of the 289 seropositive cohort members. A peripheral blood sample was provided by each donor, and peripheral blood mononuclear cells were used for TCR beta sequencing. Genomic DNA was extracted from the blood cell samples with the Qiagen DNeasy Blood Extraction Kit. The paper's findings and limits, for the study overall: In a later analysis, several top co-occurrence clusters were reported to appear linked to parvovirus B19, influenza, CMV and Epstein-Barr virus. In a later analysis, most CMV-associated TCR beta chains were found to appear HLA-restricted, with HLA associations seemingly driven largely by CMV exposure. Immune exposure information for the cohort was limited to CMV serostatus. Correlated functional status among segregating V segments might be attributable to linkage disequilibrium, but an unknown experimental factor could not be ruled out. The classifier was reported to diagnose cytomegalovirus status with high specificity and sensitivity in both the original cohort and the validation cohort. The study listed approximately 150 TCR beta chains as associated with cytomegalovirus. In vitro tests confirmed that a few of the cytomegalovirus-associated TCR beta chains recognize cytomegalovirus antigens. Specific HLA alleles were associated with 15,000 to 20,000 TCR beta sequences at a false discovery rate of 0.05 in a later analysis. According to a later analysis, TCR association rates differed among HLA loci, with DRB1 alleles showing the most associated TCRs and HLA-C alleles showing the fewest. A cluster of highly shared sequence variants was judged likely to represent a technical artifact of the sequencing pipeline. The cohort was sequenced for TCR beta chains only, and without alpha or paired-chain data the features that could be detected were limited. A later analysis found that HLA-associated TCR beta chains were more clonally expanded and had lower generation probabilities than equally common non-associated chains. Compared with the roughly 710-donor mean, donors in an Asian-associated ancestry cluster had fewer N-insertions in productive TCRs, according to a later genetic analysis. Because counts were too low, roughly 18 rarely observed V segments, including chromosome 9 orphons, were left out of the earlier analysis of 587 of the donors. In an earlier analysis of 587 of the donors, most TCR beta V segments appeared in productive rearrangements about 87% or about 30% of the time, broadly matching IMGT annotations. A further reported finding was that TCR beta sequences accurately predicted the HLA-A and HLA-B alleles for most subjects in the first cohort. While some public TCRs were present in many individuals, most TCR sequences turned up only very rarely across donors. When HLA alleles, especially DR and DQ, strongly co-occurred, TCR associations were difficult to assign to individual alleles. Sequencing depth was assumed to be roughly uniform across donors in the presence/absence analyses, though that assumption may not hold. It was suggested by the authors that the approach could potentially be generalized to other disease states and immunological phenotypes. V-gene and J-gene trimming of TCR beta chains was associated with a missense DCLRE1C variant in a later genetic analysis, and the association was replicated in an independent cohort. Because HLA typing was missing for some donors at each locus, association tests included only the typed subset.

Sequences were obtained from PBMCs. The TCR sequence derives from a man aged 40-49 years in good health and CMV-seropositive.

The nucleotides are TGTGCCAGCTCACCACCAGAACTAGCGGGAGCCGGGGAGCTGTTTTTT. This sequence encodes CASSPPELAGAGELFF. The chain employs TRBV18 and TRBJ2-2, with 11 central nucleotides matching TRBD2. The V end gives up 0 bases and the J end 6 bases, leaving 3 bases in the junction not matched to a gene. From the cysteine through the phenylalanine, the CDR3 covers 16 amino acids. Only the CDR3 part of the read is kept: 48 bases, read in frame from the first base. CDR1 and CDR2 (KGHSH, LQKENI) derive from the germline V gene. The variable domain in full, with residues beyond the CDR3 obtained from the reference TRBV18 and TRBJ2-2 genes, is NAGVMQNPRHLVRRRGQEARLRCSPMKGHSHVYWYRQLPEEGLKFMVYLQKENIIDESGMPKERFSAEFPKEGPSILRIQQVVRGDSAAYFCASSPPELAGAGELFFGEGSRLTVL.